A single TCR beta chain is shown here with its context. Its antigen is unidentified. One entry per CDR3 protein results from TCRdb running MiXCR on the 5' RACE reads. The sample lists fewer than 200,000 distinct CDR3 sequences, 15% to 20% occurring once. This entry is derived from a study of CD8 T cells in ankylosing spondylitis. Germline V gene sequence: CDR1 ENHRY, CDR2 SYGVKD. Trimming cost V 5 bases and J 4 bases; bases outside gene matches: 4. The CDR3 length is 14 residues. Study-wide points: In ankylosing spondylitis patients, matched synovial fluid reportedly showed significant enrichment of disease-linked clones.

Sequencing was carried out using blood, either unsorted or a sorted T cell fraction (not recorded which). This chain joins TRBV10-3 and TRBJ2-5; the match to TRBD2 covers 10 bases. This clonotype was sampled from a male donor under 30 with ankylosing spondylitis or in good health (not recorded which). The CDR3 bases are TGTGCCATCAGTCAAGCGGGAGGGGGAGAGACCCAGTACTTC. Its protein is CAISQAGGGETQYF.